This T cell receptor beta chain was obtained from a study of CD8 T cells in Susac syndrome (dated by TCRdb to between 2018 and 2021). Turning to the overall study: Among the Susac syndrome patients who were sequenced, clinically active disease was present in more than 5 and clinical remission was observed in fewer than 10. Susac syndrome patients were therapy-naive, on corticosteroids (some also receiving IVIg), or on IVIg alone at blood withdrawal. Whether CD8+ T cell activation and differentiation in Susac syndrome was antigen driven was tested using repertoire sequencing. Findings and caveats that apply to the study as a whole: No clonal expansion was detected in the CD4+ T cell repertoire of Susac syndrome patients. The number of individuals in the TCR sequencing and HLA analysis was recognized as being relatively small.

High-throughput TCR beta sequencing profiled peripheral blood CD8+ and CD4+ T cells from healthy donors, Susac syndrome patients and multiple sclerosis patients. The Susac syndrome patients fulfilled recently defined diagnostic criteria for either definite or probable disease. Bulk CD8+ and CD4+ T cells were purified by magnetic negative isolation, whereas CD8+ TEMRA cells were enriched by FACS. Blood was drawn into EDTA tubes, processed within 24 hours, and PBMCs were isolated by density gradient centrifugation. PBMCs intended for TCR sequencing were frozen in liquid nitrogen and were later thawed in a 37 degrees C water bath. A purity of at least 90% was achieved for sorted or isolated CD4+, CD8+ and CD8+ TEMRA cells. The table lists this clonotype with a count of one. Its antigen target is currently unknown. No base quality values were provided; no much bigger clone lies one nucleotide off. Weak support is all one read offers.

RNA was extracted using the RNeasy kit, and roughly 0.5 to 1 microgram was reverse transcribed with random hexamers. The immunoSEQ multiplex PCR assay, covering 54 Vbeta and 13 Jbeta segments, was used to amplify TCR beta CDR3 regions. PCR amplification bias was corrected using a synthetic template baseline for primer optimization and computational correction. The source study handled its data this way. Reads were annotated to V, D and J genes according to IMGT and were analyzed with immunoSEQ Analyzer, with only productive sequences retained. Clonality was calculated as one minus the Shannon entropy normalized by log2 of the number of productive unique sequences. For each patient and control, public and private clones were evaluated among the 100 most prevalent clones. A clone was defined as Susac-specific if it was absent from the healthy and MS cohorts, from 950 to 1,300 published viral clones and from other ImmuneACCESS disease sequences. The public reads were reanalyzed by TCRdb: fastp trimming at Q25, MiXCR alignment, in-frame beta chains only. All rows with the same CDR3 protein become a single entry with the most common DNA and genes. The V and J calls and clone size are TCRdb's, not the authors'. This sample gives around 170,000 distinct CDR3 sequences in total; 90% to 96% of them show up just once. Of the sample, roughly 0.098% is held by the ten largest clones.

The CDR3 covers 16 residues, taking in both the cysteine and the phenylalanine. Only the CDR3 region is kept as DNA, spanning 48 bases read in frame from base 1. Here V drops 5 bases and J drops 1 base, and the junction holds 10 bases not matched to any gene. According to the germline V gene (reference sequence), CDR1 reads PRHDT and CDR2 reads FYEKMQ. This clonotype was obtained from a human donor with Susac syndrome. The chain is assembled from TRBV13 and TRBJ1-1; 7 bases in between match TRBD1. Source material: CD4+ T cells from PBMCs. The CDR3 region has the sequence CASSPRQGRGNTEAFF. The nucleotides are TGTGCCAGCAGCCCGAGACAGGGAAGGGGGAACACTGAAGCTTTCTTT.